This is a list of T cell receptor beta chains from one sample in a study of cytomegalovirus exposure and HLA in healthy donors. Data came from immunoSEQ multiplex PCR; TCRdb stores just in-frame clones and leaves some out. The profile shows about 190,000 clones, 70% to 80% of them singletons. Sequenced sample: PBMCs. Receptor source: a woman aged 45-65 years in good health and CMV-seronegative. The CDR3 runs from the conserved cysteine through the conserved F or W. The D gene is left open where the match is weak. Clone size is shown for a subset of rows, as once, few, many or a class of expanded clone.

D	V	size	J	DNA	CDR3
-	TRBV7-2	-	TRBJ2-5	TGTGCCAGCAGTTCTAGGGGGGGGAATTTACAAGAGACCCAGTACTTC	CASSSRGGNLQETQYF
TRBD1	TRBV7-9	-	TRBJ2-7	TGTGCCAGCAGCTTGGGACAGAACCACGAGCAGTACTTC	CASSLGQNHEQYF
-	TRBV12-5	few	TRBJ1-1	TGTGCTAGTGGTGGGAGGGGGAACACTGAAGCTTTCTTT	CASGGRGNTEAFF
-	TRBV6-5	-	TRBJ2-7	TGTGCCAGCAGTTACTCGACAGCCGCAGGATCCTACGAGCAGTACTTC	CASSYSTAAGSYEQYF
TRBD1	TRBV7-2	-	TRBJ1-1	TGTGCCAGCAGCCTACAGGGGCCGCAGAACACTGAAGCTTTCTTT	CASSLQGPQNTEAFF
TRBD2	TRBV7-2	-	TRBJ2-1	TGTGCCAGCAGCCTGGTAGCGGGGGTGTACAATGAGCAGTTCTTC	CASSLVAGVYNEQFF
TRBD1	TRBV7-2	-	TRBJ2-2	TGTGCCAGCGCCCGGGCAGGGGGCGGCGGGGAGCTGTTTTTT	CASARAGGGGELFF
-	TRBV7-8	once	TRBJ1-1	TGTGCCAGCAGCTTAGCCGATCAGGGTTGGAACACTGAAGCTTTCTTT	CASSLADQGWNTEAFF
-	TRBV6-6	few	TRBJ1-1	TGTGCCAGCAGTTTCCCCTCGGGGGGAGGAGGGACTGAAGCTTTCTTT	CASSFPSGGGGTEAFF
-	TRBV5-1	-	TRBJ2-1	TGCGCCAGCAGCAAAAACAGGGCTGGTGAAGATGAGCAGTTCTTC	CASSKNRAGEDEQFF
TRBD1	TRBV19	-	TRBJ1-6	TGTGCCAGTAGTCGAGACAGGGGGATGAATTCACCCCTCCACTTT	CASSRDRGMNSPLHF
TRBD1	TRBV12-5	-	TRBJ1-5	TGTGCTAGTGGTTTGGTACCACAGGGGGTTCAGCCCCAGCATTTT	CASGLVPQGVQPQHF
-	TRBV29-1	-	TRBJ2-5	TGCAGCGTTGAGGTGGGGGCGCGTGAGACCCAGTACTTC	CSVEVGARETQYF
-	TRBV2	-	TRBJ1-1	TGTGCCAGCAGTGGGCAGGCGGGCACTGAAGCTTTCTTT	CASSGQAGTEAFF
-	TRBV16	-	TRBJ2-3	TGTGCCAGCAGCCAATCGGTAGGAGGAATGGGGACAGATACGCAGTATTTT	CASSQSVGGMGTDTQYF
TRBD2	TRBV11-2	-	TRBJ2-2	TGTGCCAGCAGCTTAGATGTGTTAGCGGGACGGGCGGCCGGGGAGCTGTTTTTT	CASSLDVLAGRAAGELFF
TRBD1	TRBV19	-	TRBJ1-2	TGTGCCAGTAGTACGGGACAGGGGCTTCCCTATGGCTACACCTTC	CASSTGQGLPYGYTF
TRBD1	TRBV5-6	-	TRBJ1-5	TGTGCCAGCAGCTTGGCCGACAGGGTCAGGGATCCCCAGCATTTT	CASSLADRVRDPQHF
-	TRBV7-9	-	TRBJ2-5	TGTGCCAGCAGTTCACTCATATCCGAAGAGACCCAGTACTTC	CASSSLISEETQYF
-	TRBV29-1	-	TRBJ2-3	TGCAGCGTTGTAGTGCGGAAGGGCACAGATACGCAGTATTTT	CSVVVRKGTDTQYF
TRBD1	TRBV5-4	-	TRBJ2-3	TGTGCCAGCAGCACAAGGACAGGGGGCGTAGATACGCAGTATTTT	CASSTRTGGVDTQYF
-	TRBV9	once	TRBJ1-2	TGTGCCAGCAGCCCCCGGGGTACTAACTATGGCTACACCTTC	CASSPRGTNYGYTF
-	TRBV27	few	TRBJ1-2	TGTGCCAGCAGTACCCGGTCAGGGGGCTACACCTTC	CASSTRSGGYTF
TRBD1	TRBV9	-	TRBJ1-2	TGTGCCAGCAGCGCCGGGACAGGGATTTATGGCTACACCTTC	CASSAGTGIYGYTF
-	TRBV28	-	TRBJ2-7	TGTGCCAGCAGTCCGCCTCCCCGGGACGAGCAGTACTTC	CASSPPPRDEQYF
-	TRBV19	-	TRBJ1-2	TGTGCCAGTAGTATCAATGTTCCCGGGGGTGAGACCTTC	CASSINVPGGETF
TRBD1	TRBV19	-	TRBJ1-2	TGTGCCAGTAGTGGCCCGGGACAGGGGGCGACTGGCTACACCTTC	CASSGPGQGATGYTF
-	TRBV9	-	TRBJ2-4	TGTGCCAGCAGCCCCACCTCACGACTGACAGAATCAGCCAAAAACATTCAGTACTTC	CASSPTSRLTESAKNIQYF